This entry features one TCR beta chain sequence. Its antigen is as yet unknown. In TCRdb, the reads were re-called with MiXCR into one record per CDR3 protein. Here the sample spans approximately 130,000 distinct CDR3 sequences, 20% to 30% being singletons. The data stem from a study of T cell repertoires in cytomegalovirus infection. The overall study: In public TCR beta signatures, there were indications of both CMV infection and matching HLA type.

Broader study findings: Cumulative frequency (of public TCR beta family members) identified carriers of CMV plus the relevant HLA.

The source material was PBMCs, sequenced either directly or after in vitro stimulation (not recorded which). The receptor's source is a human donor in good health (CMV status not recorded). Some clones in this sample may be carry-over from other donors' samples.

CDR3 region: CASSYSGFYTEAFF. In DNA, the CDR3 is TGTGCCAGCAGTTACTCAGGGTTTTACACTGAAGCTTTCTTT. This chain connects TRBV6-2 or TRBV6-3 to TRBJ1-1; D is ambiguous. The CDR3 runs 14 residues. The V gene lost 0 bases and the J gene lost 3 bases, with 8 bases spanning the gap. The germline V gene has CDR1 MNHEY and CDR2 SVGEGT.